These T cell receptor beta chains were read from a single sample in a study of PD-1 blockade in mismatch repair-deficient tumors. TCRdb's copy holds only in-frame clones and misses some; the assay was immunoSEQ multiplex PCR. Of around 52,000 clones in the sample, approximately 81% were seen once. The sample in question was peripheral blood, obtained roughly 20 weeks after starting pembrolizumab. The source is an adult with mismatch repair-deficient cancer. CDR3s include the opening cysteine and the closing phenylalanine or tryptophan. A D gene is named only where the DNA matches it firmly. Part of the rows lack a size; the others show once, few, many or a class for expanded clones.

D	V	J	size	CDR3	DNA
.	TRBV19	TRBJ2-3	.	CASRSGPTDTQYF	TGTGCCAGTCGAAGCGGCCCCACAGATACGCAGTATTTT
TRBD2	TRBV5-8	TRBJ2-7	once	CASSQTGTSGSYEQYF	TGTGCCAGCAGCCAGACCGGGACTAGCGGGTCCTACGAGCAGTACTTC
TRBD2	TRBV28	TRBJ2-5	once	CASSLGLAGGQETQYF	TGTGCCAGCAGTTTGGGACTAGCGGGAGGCCAAGAGACCCAGTACTTC
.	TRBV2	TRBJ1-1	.	CASRAQGEAFF	TGTGCCAGCAGGGCACAGGGTGAAGCTTTCTTT
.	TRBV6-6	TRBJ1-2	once	CASRRRGLTYGYTF	TGTGCCAGCAGACGCCGGGGTCTCACCTATGGCTACACCTTC
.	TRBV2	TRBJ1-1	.	CASRQRLYDTEAFF	TGTGCCAGCAGGCAACGGCTGTACGACACTGAAGCTTTCTTT
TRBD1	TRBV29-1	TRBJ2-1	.	CSVFGTVNSYNEQFF	TGCAGCGTTTTCGGGACAGTCAACTCCTACAATGAGCAGTTCTTC
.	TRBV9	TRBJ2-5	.	CASSVADQETQYF	TGTGCCAGCAGCGTGGCGGACCAAGAGACCCAGTACTTC
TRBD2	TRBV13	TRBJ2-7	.	CASGKRETFSYEQYF	TGTGCCAGCGGTAAGCGGGAGACTTTCTCCTACGAGCAGTACTTC
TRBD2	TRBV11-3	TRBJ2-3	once	CASSSRDSGGFGDTQYF	TGTGCCAGCAGCTCCCGTGACTCGGGAGGGTTCGGAGATACGCAGTATTTT